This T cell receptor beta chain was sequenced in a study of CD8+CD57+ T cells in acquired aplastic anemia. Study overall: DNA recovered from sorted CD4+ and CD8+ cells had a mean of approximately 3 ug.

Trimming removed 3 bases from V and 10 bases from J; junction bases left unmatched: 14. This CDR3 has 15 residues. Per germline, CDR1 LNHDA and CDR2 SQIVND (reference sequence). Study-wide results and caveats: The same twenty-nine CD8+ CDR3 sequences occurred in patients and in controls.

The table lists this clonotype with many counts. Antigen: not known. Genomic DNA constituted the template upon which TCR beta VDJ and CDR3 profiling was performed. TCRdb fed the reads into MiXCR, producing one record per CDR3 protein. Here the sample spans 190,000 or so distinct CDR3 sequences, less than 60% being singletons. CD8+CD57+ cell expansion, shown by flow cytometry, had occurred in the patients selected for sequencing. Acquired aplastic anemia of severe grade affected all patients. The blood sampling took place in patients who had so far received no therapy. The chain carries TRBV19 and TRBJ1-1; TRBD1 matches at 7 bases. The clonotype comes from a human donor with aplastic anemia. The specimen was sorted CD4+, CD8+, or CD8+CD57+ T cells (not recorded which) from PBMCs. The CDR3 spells CASSIPLQGTGGAFF. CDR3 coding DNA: TGTGCCAGTAGTATCCCTCTACAGGGGACGGGAGGAGCTTTCTTT.